This T cell receptor (beta chain) was observed in a study of blood T cell repertoires in COVID-19. Study background: Acute and convalescent COVID-19 specimens originated in the United States, Italy and Spain. PBMCs, B-cell-depleted T cells, or T cells provided the cDNA or gDNA that made up the material.

In the original analysis: Amplified reference gene primers provided the basis for estimating nucleated cell counts. This table comes from immunoSEQ multiplex PCR, and its TCRdb copy is limited to in-frame clones, with some not included. The V and J calls and clone size are taken from that table; D and trimming were inferred from the DNA. Of about 150,000 clones listed, around four fifths were seen once; the top ten hold approximately 8.1%. Those enrolled in Seattle joined during active infection and were followed longitudinally afterward. Germline V gives CDR1 KGHSH, CDR2 LQKENI. This CDR3 region has 13 residues. V lost 3 bases and J 0 bases, leaving 6 bases between the germline ends.

The V and J genes are TRBV18 and TRBJ2-7; D may be TRBD2 (6 bases). The TCR sequence derives from an elderly woman with COVID-19, enrolled during active disease. Input material: peripheral blood. In DNA, the CDR3 is TGTGCCAGCTCACCGACTAGCTCCTACGAGCAGTACTTC. It yields the protein CASSPTSSYEQYF.